This TCR beta chain was observed in a study of quantifying T cell responses using KT2 cells. Across the study: RNA was reverse transcribed with TCR alpha and beta constant-region primers.

A single-stranded UMI oligo with SP2 sequence was ligated to cDNA 3' ends. An equimolar mix of RC1.1 and RC1.2 primed the beta chain across TRBC1 and TRBC2. TCRdb re-called the UMI-ligation and nested PCR reads through MiXCR, storing one row per CDR3 protein. The table records tens of thousands of distinct CDR3 sequences, around 12% of them present only once. The V end was cut by 2 bases, the J end by 0 bases, with 11 bases between. The CDR3 has 16 residues. Germline V gene sequence: CDR1 SGHRS, CDR2 YFSETQ. V usage is TRBV5-1 and J usage is TRBJ1-4, with D uncertain. Sequenced sample: PBMCs spiked with cells of the T cell clone KT2. The receptor was isolated from a human donor. CDR3 bases: TGCGCCAGCAGCTTTAGGCCGGGAGCAACTAATGAAAAACTGTTTTTT. Amino acids: CASSFRPGATNEKLFF.